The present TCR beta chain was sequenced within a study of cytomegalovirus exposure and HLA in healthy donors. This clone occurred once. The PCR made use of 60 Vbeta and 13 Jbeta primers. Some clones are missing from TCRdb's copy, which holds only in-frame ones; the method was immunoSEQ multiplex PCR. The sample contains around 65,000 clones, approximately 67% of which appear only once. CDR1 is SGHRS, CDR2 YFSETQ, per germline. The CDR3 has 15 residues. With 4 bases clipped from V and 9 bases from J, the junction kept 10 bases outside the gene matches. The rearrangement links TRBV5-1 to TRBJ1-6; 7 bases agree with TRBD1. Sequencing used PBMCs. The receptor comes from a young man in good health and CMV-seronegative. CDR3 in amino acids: CASSRQGDSFSPLHF. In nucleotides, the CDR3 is TGCGCCAGCAGCAGGCAGGGGGACAGCTTTTCACCCCTCCACTTT.